This record looks at one T cell receptor beta chain sequence and its context. Measured with immunoSEQ multiplex PCR; TCRdb has only the in-frame clones, and not every one. The sample has approximately 90,000 clones; about four fifths are singletons. CDR1 SGHTA and CDR2 FQGNSA come from the germline V gene. The trim removed 5 bases at V and 12 bases at J, leaving 12 bases unmatched. The CDR3 has 15 amino acids. This sample is drawn from a study of blood T cell repertoires in COVID-19. Sequenced input: peripheral blood. The V and J genes are TRBV7-2 and TRBJ1-6; 8 bases fit TRBD1. The clonotype comes from a man aged 65 to 85 with COVID-19, enrolled during active disease. The CDR3 nucleotides are TGTGCCAGCAGCAACCCAGGGGGCGGCGGGCGACCCCTCCACTTT. Its protein product is CASSNPGGGGRPLHF.